This T cell receptor (beta chain) was sequenced for a study of Ad26.COV2.S vaccination and SARS-CoV-2 variants. The study, taken as a whole, reports: Recipients of either vaccine or placebo displayed similar breadth of non-spike TCRs.

As for treatment: around 19 received Ad26.COV2.S at low or high dose, single or two shots; several received placebo; per-sample allocation not given. Sampling took place 63 days after the first vaccine or placebo injection. V lost 4 bases, J lost 0 bases, and 3 bases stayed unmatched. The CDR3 is made up of 14 amino acids. Per germline, CDR1 SGHRS and CDR2 YFSETQ. This clone was recorded only once. No antigen is known for it. Assay: immunoSEQ multiplex PCR; the TCRdb copy retains only in-frame clones and omits some. The table records 200,000 to 250,000 clones, roughly 90% of them present only once. Sequences were derived from peripheral blood, sampled in a trial of Ad26.COV2.S vaccine versus placebo. This chain uses TRBV5-1 with TRBJ2-7; 8 positions match TRBD2. The receptor comes from a person between 18 and 60 years old who received the Ad26.COV2.S COVID-19 vaccine or a placebo. CDR3 bases: TGCGCCAGCAGCGTAAGCGGGAGCTCCTACGAGCAGTACTTC. Translated, it gives CASSVSGSSYEQYF.